This T cell receptor (beta chain) was identified during a study of identical twins. General study results and limits: Zero-insertion analyses could be partly confounded by invariant MAIT and iNKT cells. Twin pairs' shared out-of-frame alpha sequences were enriched in low generation probability. Rather than following the same donors, the conclusions depended on cross-sectional statistical analysis.

This CDR3 region has 20 residues. Germline V gene sequence: CDR1 SQVTM, CDR2 ANQGSEA. V lost 6 bases, J lost 5 bases, and 26 bases stayed unmatched. This clonotype came up many times. The antigen is unknown. From the 5' RACE reads, TCRdb called clonotypes with MiXCR, one entry per CDR3 protein. The sample holds 250,000 or so distinct CDR3 sequences; 5.5% to 8% are singletons and the top ten take 3% to 4%. Separately, the same data were catalogued under a study of yellow fever vaccine responses in identical twins.

The source is a woman aged 18 to 35 in good health. Material: memory (CD45RO+) T cells sorted from blood. The chain carries TRBV29-1 and TRBJ2-1; TRBD2 aligns across 9 bases. CDR3 residues: CSVPGRLVRTSLAGDNEQFF. The CDR3 bases are TGCAGCGTCCCAGGGCGGTTGGTCAGAACGAGTTTAGCGGGAGACAATGAGCAGTTCTTC.